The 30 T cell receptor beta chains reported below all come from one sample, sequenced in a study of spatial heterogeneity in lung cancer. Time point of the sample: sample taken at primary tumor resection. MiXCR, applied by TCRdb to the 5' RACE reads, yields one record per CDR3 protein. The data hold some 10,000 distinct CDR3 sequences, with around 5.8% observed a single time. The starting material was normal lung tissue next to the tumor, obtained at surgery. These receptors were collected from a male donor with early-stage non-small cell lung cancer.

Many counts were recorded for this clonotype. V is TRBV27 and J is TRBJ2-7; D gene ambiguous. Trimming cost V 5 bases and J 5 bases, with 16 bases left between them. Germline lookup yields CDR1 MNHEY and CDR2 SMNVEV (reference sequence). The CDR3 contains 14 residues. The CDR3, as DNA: TGTGCCAGCAGTCCCCAGGCTAGTTCGGACGAGCAGTACTTC. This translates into CASSPQASSDEQYF.

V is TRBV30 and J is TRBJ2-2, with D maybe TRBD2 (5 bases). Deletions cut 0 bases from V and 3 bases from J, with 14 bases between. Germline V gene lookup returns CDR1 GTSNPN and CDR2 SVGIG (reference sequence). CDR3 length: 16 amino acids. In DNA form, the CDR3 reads TGTGCCTGGAGTGTACTCGGGAATTTTGACACCGGGGAGCTGTTTTTT. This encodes CAWSVLGNFDTGELFF.

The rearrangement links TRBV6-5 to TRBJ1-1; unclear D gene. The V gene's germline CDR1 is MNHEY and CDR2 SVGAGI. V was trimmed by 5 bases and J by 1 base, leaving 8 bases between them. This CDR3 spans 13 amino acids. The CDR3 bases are TGTGCCAGCAGTACCGCCGGGAACACTGAAGCTTTCTTT. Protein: CASSTAGNTEAFF.

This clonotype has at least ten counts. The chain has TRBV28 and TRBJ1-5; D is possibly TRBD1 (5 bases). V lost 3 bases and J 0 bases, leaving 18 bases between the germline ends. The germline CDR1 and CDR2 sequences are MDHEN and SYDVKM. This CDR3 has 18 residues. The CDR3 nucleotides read TGTGCCAGCAGTTTTCGAGGGGACTCCCTTTATAGCAATCAGCCCCAGCATTTT. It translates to CASSFRGDSLYSNQPQHF.

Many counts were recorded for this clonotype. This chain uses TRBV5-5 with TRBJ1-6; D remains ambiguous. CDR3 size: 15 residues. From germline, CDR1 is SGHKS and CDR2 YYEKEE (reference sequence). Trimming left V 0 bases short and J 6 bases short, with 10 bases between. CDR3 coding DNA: TGTGCCAGCAGCTTGGCTCGAGATTTTAATTCACCCCTCCACTTT. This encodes CASSLARDFNSPLHF.

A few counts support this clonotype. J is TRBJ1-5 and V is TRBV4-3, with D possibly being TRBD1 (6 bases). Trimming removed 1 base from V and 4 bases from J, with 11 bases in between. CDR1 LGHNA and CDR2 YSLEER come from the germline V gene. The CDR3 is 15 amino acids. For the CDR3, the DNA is TGCGCCAGCAGCCAAGGTTGGGGGCGTAATCAGCCCCAGCATTTT. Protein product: CASSQGWGRNQPQHF.

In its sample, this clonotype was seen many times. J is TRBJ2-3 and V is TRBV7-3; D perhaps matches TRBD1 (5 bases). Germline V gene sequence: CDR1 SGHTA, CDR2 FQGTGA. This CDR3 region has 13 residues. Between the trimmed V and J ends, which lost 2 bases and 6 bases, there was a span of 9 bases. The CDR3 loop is CASSLRTFDTQYF. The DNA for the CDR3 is TGTGCCAGCAGCTTACGGACATTTGATACGCAGTATTTT.

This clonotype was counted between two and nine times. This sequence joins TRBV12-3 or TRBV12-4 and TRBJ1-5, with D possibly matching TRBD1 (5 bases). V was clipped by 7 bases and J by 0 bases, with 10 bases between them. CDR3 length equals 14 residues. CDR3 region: CASMEGNSNQPQHF. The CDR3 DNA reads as TGTGCCAGCATGGAGGGGAATAGCAATCAGCCCCAGCATTTT.

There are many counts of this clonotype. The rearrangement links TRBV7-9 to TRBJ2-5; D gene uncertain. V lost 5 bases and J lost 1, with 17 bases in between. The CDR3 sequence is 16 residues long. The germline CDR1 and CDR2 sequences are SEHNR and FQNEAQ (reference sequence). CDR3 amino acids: CASSPPRSTAQETQYF. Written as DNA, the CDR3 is TGTGCCAGCAGCCCCCCCCGATCGACGGCCCAAGAGACCCAGTACTTC.

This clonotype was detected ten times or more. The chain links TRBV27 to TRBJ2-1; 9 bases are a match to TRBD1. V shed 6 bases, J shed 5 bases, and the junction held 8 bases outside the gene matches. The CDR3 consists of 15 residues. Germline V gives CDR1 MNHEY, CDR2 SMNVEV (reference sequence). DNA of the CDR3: TGTGCCAGCAGCCTAAGGGGACAGGGTCACAATGAGCAGTTCTTC. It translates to CASSLRGQGHNEQFF.

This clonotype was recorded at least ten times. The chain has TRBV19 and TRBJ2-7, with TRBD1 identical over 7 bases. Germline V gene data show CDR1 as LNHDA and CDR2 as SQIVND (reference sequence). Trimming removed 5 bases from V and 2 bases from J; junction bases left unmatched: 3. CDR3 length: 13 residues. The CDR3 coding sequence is TGTGCCAGTAGTCCAGGGGGACCCTACGAGCAGTACTTC. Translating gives CASSPGGPYEQYF.

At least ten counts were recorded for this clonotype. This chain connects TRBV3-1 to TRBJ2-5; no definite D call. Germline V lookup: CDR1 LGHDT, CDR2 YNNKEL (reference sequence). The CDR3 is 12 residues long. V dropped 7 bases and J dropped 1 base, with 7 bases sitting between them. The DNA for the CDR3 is TGTGCCAGCATGCACAGCCAAGAGACCCAGTACTTC. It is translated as CASMHSQETQYF.

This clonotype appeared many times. The CDR3 DNA sequence: TGCGCCAGCAGCTTGGAAAGGACAGGGACAGATACGCAGTATTTT. It encodes CASSLERTGTDTQYF. The rearrangement uses TRBV5-1 and TRBJ2-3; 8 bases agree with TRBD1. This CDR3 has 15 residues. The germline V gene has CDR1 SGHRS and CDR2 YFSETQ. Germline trimming cut 0 bases from V and 3 bases from J; bases unmatched to any gene: 3.

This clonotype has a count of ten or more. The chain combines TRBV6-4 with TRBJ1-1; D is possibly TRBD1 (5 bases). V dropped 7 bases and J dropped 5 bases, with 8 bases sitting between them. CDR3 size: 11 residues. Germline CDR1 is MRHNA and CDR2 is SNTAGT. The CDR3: CASNSGTEAFF. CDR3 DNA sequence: TGTGCCAGCAACTCAGGGACTGAAGCTTTCTTT.

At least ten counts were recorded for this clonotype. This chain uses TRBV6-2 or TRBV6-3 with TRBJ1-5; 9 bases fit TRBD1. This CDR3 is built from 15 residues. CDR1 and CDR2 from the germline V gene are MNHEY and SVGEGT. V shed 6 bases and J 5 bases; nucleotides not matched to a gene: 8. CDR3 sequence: CASSPGQGSYQPQHF. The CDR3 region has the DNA TGTGCCAGCAGCCCTGGACAGGGGAGTTATCAGCCCCAGCATTTT.

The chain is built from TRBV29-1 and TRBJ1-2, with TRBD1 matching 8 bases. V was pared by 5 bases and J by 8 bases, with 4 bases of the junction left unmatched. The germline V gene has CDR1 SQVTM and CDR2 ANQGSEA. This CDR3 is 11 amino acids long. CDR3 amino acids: CSVQGARGYTF. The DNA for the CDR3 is TGCAGCGTTCAGGGGGCACGAGGCTACACCTTC.

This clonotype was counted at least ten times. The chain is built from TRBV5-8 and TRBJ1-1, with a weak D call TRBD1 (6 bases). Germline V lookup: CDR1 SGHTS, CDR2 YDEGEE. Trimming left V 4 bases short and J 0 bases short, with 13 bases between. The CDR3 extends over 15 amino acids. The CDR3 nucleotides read TGTGCCAGCAGCCAAACACAGGGATTGAACACTGAAGCTTTCTTT. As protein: CASSQTQGLNTEAFF. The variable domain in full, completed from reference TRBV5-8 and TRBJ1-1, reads EAGVTQSPTHLIKTRGQQATLRCSPISGHTSVYWYQQALGLGLQFLLWYDEGEERNRGNFPPRFSGRQFPNYSSELNVNALELEDSALYLCASSQTQGLNTEAFFGQGTRLTVV.

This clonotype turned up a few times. The CDR3 here is CASRADRASGRAFF. The CDR3 nucleotides are TGTGCCAGTAGGGCGGACCGGGCCTCCGGCCGGGCTTTCTTT. The J gene is TRBJ1-1, the V gene TRBV19; D ambiguous. There are 14 residues in the CDR3. CDR1 and CDR2 from the germline V gene are LNHDA and SQIVND (reference sequence). The V end was cut by 6 bases, the J end by 11 bases, with 22 bases between.

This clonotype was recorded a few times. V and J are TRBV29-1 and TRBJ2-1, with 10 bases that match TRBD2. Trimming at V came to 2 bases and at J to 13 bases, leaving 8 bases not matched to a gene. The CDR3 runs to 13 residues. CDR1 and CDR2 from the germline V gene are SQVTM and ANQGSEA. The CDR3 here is CSVEQLAGDSQFF. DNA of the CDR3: TGCAGCGTTGAACAGCTAGCGGGAGATTCCCAGTTCTTC.

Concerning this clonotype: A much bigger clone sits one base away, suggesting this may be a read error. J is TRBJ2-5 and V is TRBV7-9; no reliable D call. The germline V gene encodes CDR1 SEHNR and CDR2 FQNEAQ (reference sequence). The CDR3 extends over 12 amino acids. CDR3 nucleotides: TGTGCCAACAGCCCTCCGGTAGAGACCCAGTACTTC. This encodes CANSPPVETQYF.

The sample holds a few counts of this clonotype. CDR3 nucleotides: TGCGCCAGCAGCCAAATGGGGGGGGTGGACGAGCAGTACTTC. Translating it yields CASSQMGGVDEQYF. This chain uses TRBV4-3 with TRBJ2-7; TRBD2 agrees at 7 bases. Germline V gene data show CDR1 as LGHNA and CDR2 as YSLEER. The V and J ends lost 2 bases and 5 bases, in that order; junction bases with no gene match: 6. CDR3 length: 14 amino acids.

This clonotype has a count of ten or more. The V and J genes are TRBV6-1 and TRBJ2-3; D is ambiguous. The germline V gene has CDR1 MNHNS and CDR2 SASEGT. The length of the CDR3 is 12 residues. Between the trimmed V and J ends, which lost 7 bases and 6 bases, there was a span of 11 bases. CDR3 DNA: TGTGCCAGCACTACCTCGTGGGATACGCAGTATTTT. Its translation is CASTTSWDTQYF.

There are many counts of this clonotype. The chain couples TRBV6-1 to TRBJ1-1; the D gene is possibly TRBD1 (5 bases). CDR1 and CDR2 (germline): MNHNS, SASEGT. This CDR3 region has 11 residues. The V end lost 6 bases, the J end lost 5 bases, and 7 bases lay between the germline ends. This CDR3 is CASRGRTEAFF. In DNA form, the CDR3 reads TGTGCCAGCAGGGGGCGGACTGAAGCTTTCTTT.

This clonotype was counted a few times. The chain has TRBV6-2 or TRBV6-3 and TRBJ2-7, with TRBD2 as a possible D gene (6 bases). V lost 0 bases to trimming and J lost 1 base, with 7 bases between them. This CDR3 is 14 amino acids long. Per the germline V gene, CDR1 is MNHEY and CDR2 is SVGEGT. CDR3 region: CASSYSTRSYEQYF. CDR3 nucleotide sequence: TGTGCCAGCAGTTACTCGACTAGGTCCTACGAGCAGTACTTC.

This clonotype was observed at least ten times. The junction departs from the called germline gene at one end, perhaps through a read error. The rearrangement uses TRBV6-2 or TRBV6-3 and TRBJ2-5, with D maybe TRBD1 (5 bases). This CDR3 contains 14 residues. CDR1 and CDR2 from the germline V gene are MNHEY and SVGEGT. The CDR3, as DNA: TGTGCCGGAAGGACATCAACGACCTCAGAGGCCCAGTACTTC. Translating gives CAGRTSTTSEAQYF.

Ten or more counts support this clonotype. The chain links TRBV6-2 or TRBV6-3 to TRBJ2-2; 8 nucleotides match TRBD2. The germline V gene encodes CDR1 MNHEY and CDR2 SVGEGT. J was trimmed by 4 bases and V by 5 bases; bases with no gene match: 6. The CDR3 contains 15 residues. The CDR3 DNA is TGTGCCAGCAGTCCCCCCGGGGGGGCCACCGGGGAGCTGTTTTTT. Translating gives CASSPPGGATGELFF.

This CDR3 reads CAIRDGQGQETQYF. CDR3 DNA: TGTGCCATCAGGGATGGGCAGGGCCAAGAGACCCAGTACTTC. This rearrangement joins TRBV10-3 to TRBJ2-5, with a weak D call TRBD1 (5 bases). CDR1 ENHRY and CDR2 SYGVKD come from the germline V gene. The ends were cut back, 6 bases at V and 1 base at J, with 12 bases in the middle. The CDR3 is 14 residues long.

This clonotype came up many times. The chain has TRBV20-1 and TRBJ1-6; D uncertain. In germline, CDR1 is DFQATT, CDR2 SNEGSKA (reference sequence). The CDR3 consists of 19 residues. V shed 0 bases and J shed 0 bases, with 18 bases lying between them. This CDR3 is CSARDFTSGYSSYNSPLHF. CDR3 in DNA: TGCAGTGCTAGAGATTTTACTAGTGGCTACAGCTCCTATAATTCACCCCTCCACTTT.

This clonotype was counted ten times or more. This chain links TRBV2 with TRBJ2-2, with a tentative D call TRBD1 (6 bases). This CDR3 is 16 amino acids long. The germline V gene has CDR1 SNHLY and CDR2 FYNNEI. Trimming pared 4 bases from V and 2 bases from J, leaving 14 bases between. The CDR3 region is CASSAGQPGNTGELFF. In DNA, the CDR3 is TGTGCCAGCAGTGCCGGACAGCCGGGCAACACCGGGGAGCTGTTTTTT.

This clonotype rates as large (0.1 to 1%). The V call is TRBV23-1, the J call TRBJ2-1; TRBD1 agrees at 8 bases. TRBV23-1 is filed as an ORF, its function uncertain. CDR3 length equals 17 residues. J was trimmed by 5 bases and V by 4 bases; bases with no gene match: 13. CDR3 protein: CASSLDWTGIVHNEQFF. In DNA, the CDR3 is TGCGCCAGCAGTCTAGACTGGACAGGGATCGTCCACAATGAGCAGTTCTTC.